The 7 T cell receptor beta chains in this list originate from one sample, sequenced in a study of identical twins (dated by TCRdb to 2016 to 2017). The method behind the library was 5' RACE. The instrument was an Illumina HiSeq 2000. The public sequencing data were trimmed at Q25 with fastp and processed into clonotypes with MiXCR by TCRdb, which kept only in-frame beta chains. Rows matching on CDR3 protein sequence are summarized as one entry with the most common DNA and genes. This sample lists about 530,000 distinct CDR3 sequences; approximately 20% were detected once. The ten biggest clones cover 0.45% to 0.5% of the sample. These same records also appear under a second study, on yellow fever vaccine responses in identical twins.

The specimen sequenced was CD4+ T cells sorted from blood. These TCRs come from a woman under 30 in good health.

This chain links TRBV21-1 with TRBJ2-3; TRBD1, as called in the table, went unchecked against the DNA. TRBV21-1 has pseudogene status. CDR3 length: 15 residues. The CDR3 protein is CASRITRAMEDTQYF. The DNA of the CDR3 is TGTGCCAGCAGGATAACCCGGGCCATGGAAGATACGCAGTATTTT.

This clonotype was seen only a few times. This chain links TRBV2 with TRBJ2-1; 7 positions agree with TRBD1. The CDR3 runs 14 residues. Trimming at V came to 2 bases and at J to 8 bases, leaving 6 bases not matched to a gene. CDR1 SNHLY and CDR2 FYNNEI come from the germline V gene. The CDR3 DNA is TGTGCCAGCAGTGAAAAGGGGGCTGGCTATGAGCAGTTCTTC. This encodes CASSEKGAGYEQFF.

J is TRBJ2-2 and V is TRBV19; D gene uncertain. V shed 6 bases and J shed 1 base, with 12 bases lying between them. The CDR3 covers 15 residues. CDR1 is LNHDA, CDR2 SQIVND, per germline (reference sequence). The CDR3: CASRYSFENTGELFF. CDR3 in DNA: TGTGCCAGTAGATACAGCTTTGAGAACACCGGGGAGCTGTTTTTT.

This clonotype was observed a handful of times. V and J are TRBV24-1 and TRBJ2-1; 11 bases match TRBD2. CDR1 is KGHDR and CDR2 is SFDVKD in the germline V gene. The V gene end was trimmed by 1 base and the J gene end by 2 bases; junction bases not matched to a gene: 0. This CDR3 region has 16 residues. CDR3 sequence reads: CATSDFSGRAYNEQFF. CDR3 bases: TGTGCCACCAGTGATTTTAGCGGGAGGGCCTACAATGAGCAGTTCTTC.

The genes are TRBV10-2 and TRBJ2-2; 9 bases map to TRBD2. The CDR3 runs 15 residues. J lost 6 bases, V lost 6 bases, and 8 bases had no gene match. The germline V gene encodes CDR1 WSHSY and CDR2 SAAADI. CDR3 residues: CASRVSGGPAGELFF. The CDR3 nucleotides read TGCGCCAGCAGGGTTAGCGGGGGCCCGGCCGGGGAGCTGTTTTTT.

The chain is built from TRBV10-3 and TRBJ2-1; TRBD2 aligns across 7 bases. Trimming removed 8 bases from V and 6 bases from J; junction bases left unmatched: 4. The CDR3 is 12 amino acids. From germline, CDR1 is ENHRY and CDR2 SYGVKD. The CDR3 spells CAISGGSNEQFF. In DNA form, the CDR3 reads TGTGCCATCTCGGGAGGATCCAATGAGCAGTTCTTC.

The chain has TRBV5-6 and TRBJ2-1; TRBD1 or TRBD2 may be the D gene (6 bases each). CDR1 and CDR2 from the germline V gene are SGHDT and YYEEEE. This CDR3 region has 16 residues. V lost 4 bases to trimming and J lost 5 bases, with 19 bases between them. In nucleotides, the CDR3 is TGTGCCAGCAGCCGAGTATGGGGGGCCCCCAACAATGAGCAGTTCTTC. Encoded protein: CASSRVWGAPNNEQFF.